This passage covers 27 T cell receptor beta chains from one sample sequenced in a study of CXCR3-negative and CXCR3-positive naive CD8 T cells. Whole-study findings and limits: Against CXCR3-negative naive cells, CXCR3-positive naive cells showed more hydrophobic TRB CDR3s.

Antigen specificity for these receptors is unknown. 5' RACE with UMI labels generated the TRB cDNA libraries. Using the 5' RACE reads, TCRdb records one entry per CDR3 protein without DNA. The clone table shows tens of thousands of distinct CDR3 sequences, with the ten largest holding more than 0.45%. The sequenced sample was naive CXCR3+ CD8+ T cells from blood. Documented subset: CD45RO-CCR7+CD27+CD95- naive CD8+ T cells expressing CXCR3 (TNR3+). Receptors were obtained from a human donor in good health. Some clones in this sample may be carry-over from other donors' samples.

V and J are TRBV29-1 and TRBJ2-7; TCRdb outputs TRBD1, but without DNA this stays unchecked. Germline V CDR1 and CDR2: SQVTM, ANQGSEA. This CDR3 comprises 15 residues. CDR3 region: CSVEAIQGPLYEQYF.

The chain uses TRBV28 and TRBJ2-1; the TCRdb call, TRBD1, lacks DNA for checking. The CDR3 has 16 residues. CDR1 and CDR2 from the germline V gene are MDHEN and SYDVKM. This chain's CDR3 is CASSLAADRGGNEQFF.

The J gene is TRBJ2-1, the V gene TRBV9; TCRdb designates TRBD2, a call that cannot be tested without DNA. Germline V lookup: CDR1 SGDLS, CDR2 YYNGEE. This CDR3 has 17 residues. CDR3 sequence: CASSVDPDYQRYNEQFF.

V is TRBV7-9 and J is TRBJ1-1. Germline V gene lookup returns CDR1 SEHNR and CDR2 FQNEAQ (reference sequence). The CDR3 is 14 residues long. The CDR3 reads CASSLGSTNTEAFF.

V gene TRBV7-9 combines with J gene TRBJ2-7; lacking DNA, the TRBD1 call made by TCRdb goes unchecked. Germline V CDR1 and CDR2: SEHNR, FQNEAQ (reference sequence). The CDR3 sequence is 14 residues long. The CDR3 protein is CASSSGTDSYEQYF.

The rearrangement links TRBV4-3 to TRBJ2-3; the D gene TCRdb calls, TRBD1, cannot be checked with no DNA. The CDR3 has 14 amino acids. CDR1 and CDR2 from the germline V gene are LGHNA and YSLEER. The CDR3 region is CASSQGGTTDTQYF.

This CDR3 is CASSLSGTGNGYTF. The rearrangement uses TRBV7-9 and TRBJ1-2; TCRdb calls TRBD1, which cannot be checked without DNA. The CDR3 covers 14 residues. Germline values: CDR1 SEHNR, CDR2 FQNEAQ (reference sequence).

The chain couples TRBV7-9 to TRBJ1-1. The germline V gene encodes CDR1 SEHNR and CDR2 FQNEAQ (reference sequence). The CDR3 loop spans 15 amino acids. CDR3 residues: CASSLVGGRDTEAFF.

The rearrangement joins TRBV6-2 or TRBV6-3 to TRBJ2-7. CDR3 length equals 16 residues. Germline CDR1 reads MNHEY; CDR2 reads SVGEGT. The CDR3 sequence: CASSSPGGTWQLEQYF.

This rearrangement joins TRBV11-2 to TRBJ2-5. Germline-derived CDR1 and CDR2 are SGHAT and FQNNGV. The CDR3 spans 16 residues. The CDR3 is CASSLKPRHTQETQYF.

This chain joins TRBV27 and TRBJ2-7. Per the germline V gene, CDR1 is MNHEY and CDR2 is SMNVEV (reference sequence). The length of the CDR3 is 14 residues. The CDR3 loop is CASTPWDRAYEQYF.

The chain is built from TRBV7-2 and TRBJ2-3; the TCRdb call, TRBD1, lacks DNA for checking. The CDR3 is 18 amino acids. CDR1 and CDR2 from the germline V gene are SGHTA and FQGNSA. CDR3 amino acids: CASSFDETGGVRGDTQYF.

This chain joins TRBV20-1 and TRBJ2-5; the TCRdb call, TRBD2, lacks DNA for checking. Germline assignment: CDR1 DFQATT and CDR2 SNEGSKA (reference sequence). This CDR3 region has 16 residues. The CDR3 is CSAPPARGTRQETQYF.

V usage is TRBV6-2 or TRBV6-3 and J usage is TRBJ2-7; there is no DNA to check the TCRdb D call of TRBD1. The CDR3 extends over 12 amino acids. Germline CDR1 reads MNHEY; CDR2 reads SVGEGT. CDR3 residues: CASSNRGYEQYF.

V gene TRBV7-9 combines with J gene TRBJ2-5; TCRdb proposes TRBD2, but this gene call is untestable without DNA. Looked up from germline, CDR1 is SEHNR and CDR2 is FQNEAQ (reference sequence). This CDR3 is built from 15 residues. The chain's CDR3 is CASSPSGTEEETQYF.

CDR3 residues: CASTRGNQPQHF. The gene calls are TRBV7-8 and TRBJ1-5; lacking DNA, the TRBD1 call made by TCRdb goes unchecked. Per the germline V gene, CDR1 is SGHVS and CDR2 is FQNEAQ. The CDR3 sequence is 12 residues long. The entire variable domain, with the rest obtained from reference TRBV7-8 and TRBJ1-5, is as follows: GAGVSQSPRYKVAKRGQDVALRCDPISGHVSLFWYQQALGQGPEFLTYFQNEAQLDKSGLPSDRFFAERPEGSVSTLKIQRTQQEDSAVYLCASTRGNQPQHFGDGTRLSIL.

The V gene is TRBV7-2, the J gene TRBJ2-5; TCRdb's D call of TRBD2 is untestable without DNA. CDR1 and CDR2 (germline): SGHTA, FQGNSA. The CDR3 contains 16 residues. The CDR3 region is CASSFPSSGGRQTQYF.

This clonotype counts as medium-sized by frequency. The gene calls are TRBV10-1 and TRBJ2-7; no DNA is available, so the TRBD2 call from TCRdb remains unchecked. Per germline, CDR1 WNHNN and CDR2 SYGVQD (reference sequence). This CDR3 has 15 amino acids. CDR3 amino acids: CASSAERGVFYEQYF.

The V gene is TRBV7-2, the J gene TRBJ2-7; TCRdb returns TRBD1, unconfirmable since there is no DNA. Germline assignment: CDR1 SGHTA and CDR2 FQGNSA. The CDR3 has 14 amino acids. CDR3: CASSSGTARREQYF.

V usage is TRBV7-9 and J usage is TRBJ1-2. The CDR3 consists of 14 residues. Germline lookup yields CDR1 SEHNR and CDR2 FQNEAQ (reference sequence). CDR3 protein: CASSQKDVAYGYTF.

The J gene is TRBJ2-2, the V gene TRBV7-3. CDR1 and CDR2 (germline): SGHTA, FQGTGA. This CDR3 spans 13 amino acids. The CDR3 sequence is CASSFPDTGELFF.

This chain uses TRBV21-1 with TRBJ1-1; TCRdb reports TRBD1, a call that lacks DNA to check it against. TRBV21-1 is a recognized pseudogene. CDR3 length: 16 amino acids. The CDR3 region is CASSKGRGLGIAEAFF.

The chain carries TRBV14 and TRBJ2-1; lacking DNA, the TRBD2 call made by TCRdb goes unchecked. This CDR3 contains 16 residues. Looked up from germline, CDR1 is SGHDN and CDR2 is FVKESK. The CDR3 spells CASSLAGGAFHNEQFF.

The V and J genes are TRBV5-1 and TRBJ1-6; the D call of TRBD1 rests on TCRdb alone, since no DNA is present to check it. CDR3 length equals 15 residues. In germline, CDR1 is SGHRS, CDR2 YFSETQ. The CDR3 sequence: CASSYGQDFNSPLHF.

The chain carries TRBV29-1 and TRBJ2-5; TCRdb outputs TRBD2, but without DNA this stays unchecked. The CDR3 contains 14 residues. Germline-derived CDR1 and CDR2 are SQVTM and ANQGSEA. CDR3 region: CSVETAGGQETQYF.

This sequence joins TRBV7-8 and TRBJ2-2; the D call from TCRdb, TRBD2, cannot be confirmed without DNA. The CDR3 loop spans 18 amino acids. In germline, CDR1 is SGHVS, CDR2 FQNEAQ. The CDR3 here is CASSSSGLAEGNTGELFF.

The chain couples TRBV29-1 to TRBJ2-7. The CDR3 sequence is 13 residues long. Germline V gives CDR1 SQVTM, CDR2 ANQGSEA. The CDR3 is CSVERDTTHEQYF.